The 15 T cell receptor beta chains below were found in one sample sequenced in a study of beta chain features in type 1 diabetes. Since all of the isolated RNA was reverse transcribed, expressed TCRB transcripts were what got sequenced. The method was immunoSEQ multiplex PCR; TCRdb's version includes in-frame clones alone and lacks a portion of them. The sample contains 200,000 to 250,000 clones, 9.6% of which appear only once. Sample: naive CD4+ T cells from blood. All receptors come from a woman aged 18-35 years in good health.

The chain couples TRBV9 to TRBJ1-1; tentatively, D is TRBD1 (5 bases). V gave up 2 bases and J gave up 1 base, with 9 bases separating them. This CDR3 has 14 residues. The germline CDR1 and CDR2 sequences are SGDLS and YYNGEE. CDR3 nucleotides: TGTGCCAGCAGCGTTTTAGGGGCGAACACTGAAGCTTTCTTT. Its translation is CASSVLGANTEAFF.

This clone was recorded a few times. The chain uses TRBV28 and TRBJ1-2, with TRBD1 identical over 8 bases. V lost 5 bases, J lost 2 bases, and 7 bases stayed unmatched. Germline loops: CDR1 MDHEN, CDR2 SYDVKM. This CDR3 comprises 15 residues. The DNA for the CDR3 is TGTGCCAGCAGTCCGATAGGACAGGGAAACTATGGCTACACCTTC. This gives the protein CASSPIGQGNYGYTF.

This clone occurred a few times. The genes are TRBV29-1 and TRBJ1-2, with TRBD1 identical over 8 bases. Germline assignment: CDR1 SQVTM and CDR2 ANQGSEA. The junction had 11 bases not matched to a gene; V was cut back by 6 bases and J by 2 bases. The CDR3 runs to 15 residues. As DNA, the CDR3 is TGCAGCGTGGGCCAGACAGGGGCCCTGAACTATGGCTACACCTTC. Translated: CSVGQTGALNYGYTF. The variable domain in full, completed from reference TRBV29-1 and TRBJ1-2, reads SAVISQKPSRDICQRGTSLTIQCQVDSQVTMMFWYRQQPGQSLTLIATANQGSEATYESGFVIDKFPISRPNLTFSTLTVSNMSPEDSSIYLCSVGQTGALNYGYTFGSGTRLTVV.

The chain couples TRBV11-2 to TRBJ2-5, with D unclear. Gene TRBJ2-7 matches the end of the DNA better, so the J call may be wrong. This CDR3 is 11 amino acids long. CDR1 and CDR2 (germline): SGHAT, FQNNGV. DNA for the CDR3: TGTGCCAGCAGCTTTTATTACGAGCAGTACTTC. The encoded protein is CASSFYYEQYF.

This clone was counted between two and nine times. The CDR3, as DNA: TGTGCCAGCAGCCAGCGGGCAACCTACAATGAGCAGTTCTTC. It specifies CASSQRATYNEQFF. This chain joins TRBV6-6 and TRBJ2-1; TRBD2 is a possible D gene (6 bases). V lost 6 bases, J lost 2 bases, and 11 bases lay in between. The CDR3 is made up of 14 amino acids. The germline gives CDR1 MNHNY, CDR2 SVGAGI (reference sequence).

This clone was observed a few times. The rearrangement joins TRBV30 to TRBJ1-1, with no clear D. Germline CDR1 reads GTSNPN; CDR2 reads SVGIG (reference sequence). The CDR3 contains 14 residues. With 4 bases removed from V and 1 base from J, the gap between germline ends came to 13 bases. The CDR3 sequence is CAWMRTLGNTEAFF. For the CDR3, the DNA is TGTGCCTGGATGCGCACTCTAGGGAACACTGAAGCTTTCTTT.

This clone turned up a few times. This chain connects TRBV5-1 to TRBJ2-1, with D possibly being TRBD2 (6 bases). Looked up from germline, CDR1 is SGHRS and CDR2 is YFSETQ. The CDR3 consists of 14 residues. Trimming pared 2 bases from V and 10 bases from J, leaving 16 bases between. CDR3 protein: CASSLGLANSEQFF. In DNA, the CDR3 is TGCGCCAGCAGCTTAGGGCTAGCGAACTCGGAGCAGTTCTTC.

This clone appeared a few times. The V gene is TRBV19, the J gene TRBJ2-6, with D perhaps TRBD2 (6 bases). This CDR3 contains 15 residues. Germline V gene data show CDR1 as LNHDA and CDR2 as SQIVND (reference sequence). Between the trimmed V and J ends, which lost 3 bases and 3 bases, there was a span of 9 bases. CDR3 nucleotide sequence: TGTGCCAGTAGTATCGGGGGTTATGGGGCCAACGTCCTGACTTTC. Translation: CASSIGGYGANVLTF.

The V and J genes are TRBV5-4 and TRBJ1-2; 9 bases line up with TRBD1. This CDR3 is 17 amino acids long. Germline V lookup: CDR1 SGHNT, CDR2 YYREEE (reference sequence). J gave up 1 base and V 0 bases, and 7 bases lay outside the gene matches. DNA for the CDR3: TGTGCCAGCAGCTTGGGAGGACAGGGGCCAAATAACTATGGCTACACCTTC. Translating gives CASSLGGQGPNNYGYTF.

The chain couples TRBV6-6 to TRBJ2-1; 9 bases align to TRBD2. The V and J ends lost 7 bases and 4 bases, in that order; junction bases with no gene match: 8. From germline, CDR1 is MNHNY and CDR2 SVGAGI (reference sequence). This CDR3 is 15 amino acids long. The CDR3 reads CASKGRAGGYNEQFF. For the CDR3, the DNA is TGTGCCAGCAAGGGACGAGCGGGAGGATACAATGAGCAGTTCTTC.

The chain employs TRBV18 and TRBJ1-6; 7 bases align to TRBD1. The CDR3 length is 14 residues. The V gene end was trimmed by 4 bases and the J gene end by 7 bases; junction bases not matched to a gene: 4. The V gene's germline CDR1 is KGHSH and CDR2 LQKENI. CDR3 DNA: TGTGCCAGCTCACGGGACAGTGGGAATTCACCCCTCCACTTT. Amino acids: CASSRDSGNSPLHF.

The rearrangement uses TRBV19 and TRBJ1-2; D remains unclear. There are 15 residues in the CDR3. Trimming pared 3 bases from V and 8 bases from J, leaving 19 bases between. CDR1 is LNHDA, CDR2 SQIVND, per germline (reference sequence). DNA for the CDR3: TGTGCCAGTAGTATCTCTCAGTCGCGGTTTTTAGGCTACACCTTC. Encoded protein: CASSISQSRFLGYTF.

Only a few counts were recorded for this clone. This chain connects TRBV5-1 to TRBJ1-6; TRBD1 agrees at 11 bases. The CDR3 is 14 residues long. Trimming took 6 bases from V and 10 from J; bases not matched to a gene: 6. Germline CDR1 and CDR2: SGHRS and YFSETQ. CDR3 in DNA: TGCGCCAGCACCAAGGACAGGGGGCACTCACCCCTCCACTTT. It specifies CASTKDRGHSPLHF.

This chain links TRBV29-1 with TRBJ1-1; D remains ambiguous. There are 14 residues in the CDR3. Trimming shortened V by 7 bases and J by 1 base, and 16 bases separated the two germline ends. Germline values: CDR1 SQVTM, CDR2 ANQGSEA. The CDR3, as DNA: TGCAGCGGAACTACCCTTATGGAGAACACTGAAGCTTTCTTT. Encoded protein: CSGTTLMENTEAFF.

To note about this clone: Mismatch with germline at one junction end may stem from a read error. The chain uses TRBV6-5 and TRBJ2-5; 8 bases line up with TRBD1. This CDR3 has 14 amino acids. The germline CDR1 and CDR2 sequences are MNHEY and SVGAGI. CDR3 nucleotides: TGTGCCAGCACTTACGACAGGGGTAGGGAGACCCAGTACTTC. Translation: CASTYDRGRETQYF.